This section outlines one T cell receptor beta chain sequence together with its context. This entry is derived from a study of post-analysis software for immune sequencing data. Tagging with unique molecular identifiers was a feature of the TCR beta cDNA libraries. TCRdb re-called the PCR reads through MiXCR, storing one row per CDR3 protein. Among hundreds of thousands of distinct CDR3 sequences, approximately 38% were seen once, and the ten largest hold roughly 12%. The clonotype originates from a girl aged 5-17 years with multiple sclerosis. Material for sequencing was blood.

CDR3 sequence reads: CASSHSGGTYEQYF. The CDR3 DNA sequence: TGTGCCAGCAGTCATAGCGGGGGAACGTACGAGCAGTACTTC. J is TRBJ2-7 and V is TRBV7-2, with 9 bases aligning to TRBD2. The CDR3 length is 14 residues. CDR1 and CDR2 from the germline V gene are SGHTA and FQGNSA. V was pared by 6 bases and J by 4 bases, with 7 bases of the junction left unmatched.